This paragraph covers one T cell receptor (beta chain) sequence. This record comes from a study of blood T cell repertoires in COVID-19. Study background: Material from acute and convalescent COVID-19 was sourced from the United States, Italy and Spain.

This table comes from immunoSEQ multiplex PCR, and its TCRdb copy is limited to in-frame clones, with some not included. The table has about 300,000 clones, about 90% seen once. Individuals drawn from under 30 US areas were roughly 18 to 95 years old. Recovered Cohort 3 donors showed two negative PCRs, clearance, or symptom resolution. The germline V and J ends were trimmed by 4 bases and 1 base, with 14 bases remaining between them. The CDR3 length is 15 residues. Germline CDR1 SGDLS, CDR2 YYNGEE. The chain carries TRBV9 and TRBJ1-1; D gene unclear. The receptor's source is a woman aged 30 to 39 who had recovered from COVID-19. The sample consisted of PBMCs or T cells enriched from blood (not recorded which). CDR3 in amino acids: CASSPERGGNTEAFF. CDR3 bases: TGTGCCAGCAGCCCCGAGCGGGGAGGGAACACTGAAGCTTTCTTT.